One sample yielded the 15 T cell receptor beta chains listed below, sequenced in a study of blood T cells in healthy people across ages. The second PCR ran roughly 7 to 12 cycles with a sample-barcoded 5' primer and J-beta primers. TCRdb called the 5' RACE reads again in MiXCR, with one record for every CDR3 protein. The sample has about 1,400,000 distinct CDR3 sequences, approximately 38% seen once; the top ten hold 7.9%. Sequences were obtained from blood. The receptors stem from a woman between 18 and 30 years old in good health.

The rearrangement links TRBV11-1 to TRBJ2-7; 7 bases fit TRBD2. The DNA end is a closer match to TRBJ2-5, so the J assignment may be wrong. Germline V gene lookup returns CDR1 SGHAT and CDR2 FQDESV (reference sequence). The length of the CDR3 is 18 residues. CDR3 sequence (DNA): TGTGCCAGCAGCTACAAGCGGGGCGCGTCTACACCCCAAGAGACCCAGTACTTC. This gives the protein CASSYKRGASTPQETQYF.

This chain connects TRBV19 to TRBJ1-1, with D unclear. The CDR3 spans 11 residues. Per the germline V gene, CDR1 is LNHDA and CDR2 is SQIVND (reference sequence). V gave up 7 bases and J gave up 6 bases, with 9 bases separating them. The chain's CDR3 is CASTRTPEAFF. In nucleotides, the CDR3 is TGTGCCAGTACGAGGACTCCTGAAGCTTTCTTT.

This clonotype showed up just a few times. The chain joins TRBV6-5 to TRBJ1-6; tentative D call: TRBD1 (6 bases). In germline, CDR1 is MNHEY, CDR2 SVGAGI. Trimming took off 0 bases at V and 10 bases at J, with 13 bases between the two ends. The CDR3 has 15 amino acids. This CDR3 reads CASSYSNPTGSPLHF. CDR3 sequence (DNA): TGTGCCAGCAGTTACTCCAACCCAACAGGGTCACCCCTCCACTTT.

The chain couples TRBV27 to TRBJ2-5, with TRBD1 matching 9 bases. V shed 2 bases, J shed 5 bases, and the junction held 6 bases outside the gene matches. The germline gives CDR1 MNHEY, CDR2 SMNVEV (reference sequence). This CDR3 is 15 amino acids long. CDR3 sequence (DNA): TGTGCCAGCAGTTTAAGGGGGACAGGGAGGGAGACCCAGTACTTC. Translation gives CASSLRGTGRETQYF.

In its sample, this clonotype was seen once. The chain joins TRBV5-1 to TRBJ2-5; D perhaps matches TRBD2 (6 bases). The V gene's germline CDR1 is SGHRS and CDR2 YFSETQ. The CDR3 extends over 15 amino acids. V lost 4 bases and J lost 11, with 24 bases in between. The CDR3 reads CASSRADYHGGEQYF. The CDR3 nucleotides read TGCGCCAGCAGCCGCGCGGACTACCATGGGGGTGAGCAGTACTTC.

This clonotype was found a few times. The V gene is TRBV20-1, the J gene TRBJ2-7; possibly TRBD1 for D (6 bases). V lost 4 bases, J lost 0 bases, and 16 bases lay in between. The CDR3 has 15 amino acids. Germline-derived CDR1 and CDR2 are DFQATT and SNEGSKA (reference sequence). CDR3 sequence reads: CSANLGTGSSYEQYF. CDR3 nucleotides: TGCAGTGCTAATTTGGGAACAGGGAGCTCCTACGAGCAGTACTTC.

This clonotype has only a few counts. The CDR3 sequence: CASFSLEGKDAFF. The CDR3, as DNA: TGTGCCAGCTTCTCCCTTGAGGGGAAGGACGCTTTCTTT. This chain connects TRBV7-9 to TRBJ1-1; a weak D match, TRBD1 (5 bases). CDR1 SEHNR and CDR2 FQNEAQ come from the germline V gene (reference sequence). CDR3 length equals 13 residues. The ends were cut back, 8 bases at V and 11 bases at J, with 21 bases in the middle.

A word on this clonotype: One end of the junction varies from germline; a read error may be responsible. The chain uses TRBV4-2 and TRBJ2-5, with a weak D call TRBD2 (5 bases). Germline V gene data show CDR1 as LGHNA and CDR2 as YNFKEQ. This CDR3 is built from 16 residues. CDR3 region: CASSQVPGEPYNEQYF. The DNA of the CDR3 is TGTGCCAGCAGTCAAGTCCCCGGGGAACCCTACAATGAGCAGTACTTC.

The CDR3 reads CASSAAGGANEKLFF. The CDR3 bases are TGTGCCAGCAGCGCCGCAGGGGGTGCTAATGAAAAACTGTTTTTT. The chain recombines TRBV7-9 with TRBJ1-4; 7 bases are shared with TRBD1. Germline V CDR1 and CDR2: SEHNR, FQNEAQ (reference sequence). CDR3 size: 15 residues. The junction had 6 bases not matched to a gene; V was cut back by 5 bases and J by 3 bases.

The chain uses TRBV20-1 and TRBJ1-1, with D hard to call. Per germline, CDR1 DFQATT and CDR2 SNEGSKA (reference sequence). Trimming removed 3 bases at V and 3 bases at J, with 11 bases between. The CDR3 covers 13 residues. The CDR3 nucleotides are TGCAGTGCTAGTCCCTGGGCAGACACTGAAGCTTTCTTT. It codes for CSASPWADTEAFF.

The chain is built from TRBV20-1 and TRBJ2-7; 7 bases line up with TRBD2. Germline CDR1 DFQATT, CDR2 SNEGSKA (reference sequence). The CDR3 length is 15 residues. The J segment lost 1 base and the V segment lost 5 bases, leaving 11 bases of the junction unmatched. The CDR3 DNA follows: TGCAGTGCTGAAAGGGATAGCGGGCCGTCCTACGAGCAGTACTTC. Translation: CSAERDSGPSYEQYF.

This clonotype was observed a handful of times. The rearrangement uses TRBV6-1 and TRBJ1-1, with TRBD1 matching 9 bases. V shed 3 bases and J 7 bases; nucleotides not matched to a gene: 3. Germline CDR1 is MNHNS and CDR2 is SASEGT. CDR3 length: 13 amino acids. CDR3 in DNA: TGTGCCAGCAGTGAGTACAGGGGGCGTGAAGCTTTCTTT. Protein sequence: CASSEYRGREAFF.

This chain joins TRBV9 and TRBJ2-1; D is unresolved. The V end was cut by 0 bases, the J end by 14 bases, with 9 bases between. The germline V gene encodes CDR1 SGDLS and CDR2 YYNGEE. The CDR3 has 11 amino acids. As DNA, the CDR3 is TGTGCCAGCAGCGTAGGGCCAGCAGAGTTCTTC. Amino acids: CASSVGPAEFF. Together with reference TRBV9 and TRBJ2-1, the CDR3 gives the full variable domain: DSGVTQTPKHLITATGQRVTLRCSPRSGDLSVYWYQQSLDQGLQFLIQYYNGEERAKGNILERFSAQQFPDLHSELNLSSLELGDSALYFCASSVGPAEFFGPGTRLTVL.

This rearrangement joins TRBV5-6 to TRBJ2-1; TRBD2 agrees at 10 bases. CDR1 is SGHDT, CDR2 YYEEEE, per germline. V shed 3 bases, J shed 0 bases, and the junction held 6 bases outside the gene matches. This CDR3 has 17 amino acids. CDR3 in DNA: TGTGCCAGCAGCTATGGAGGACTAGCGGCCTCCTACAATGAGCAGTTCTTC. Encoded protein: CASSYGGLAASYNEQFF.

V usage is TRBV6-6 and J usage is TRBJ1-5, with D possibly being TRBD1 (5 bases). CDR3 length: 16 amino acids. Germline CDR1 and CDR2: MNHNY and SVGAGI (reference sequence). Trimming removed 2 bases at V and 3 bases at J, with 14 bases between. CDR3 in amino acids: CASSYPRASYNQPQHF. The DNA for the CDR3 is TGTGCCAGCAGTTACCCCAGGGCGTCATACAATCAGCCCCAGCATTTT.